The next 15 T cell receptor beta chains were all read from a single sample in a study of OX40 agonist ivuxolimab in advanced cancers. TCRdb's table, derived via immunoSEQ multiplex PCR, lists solely in-frame clones and lacks some. The top ten clones hold less than 25% of a sample with 25,000 to 30,000 clones, approximately 78% of them seen once. Sequenced material: CD4+ or CD8+ T cells sorted from blood, taken in a trial of the OX40 agonist ivuxolimab. The receptors stem from an adult with an advanced solid tumor such as melanoma, head and neck, liver or kidney cancer.

The chain joins TRBV19 to TRBJ1-5, with D possibly matching TRBD1 (6 bases). Germline V gives CDR1 LNHDA, CDR2 SQIVND (reference sequence). V shed 4 bases and J shed 2 bases, with 12 bases lying between them. The CDR3 has 15 residues. The CDR3 protein is CASSNSGGGNQPQHF. The CDR3 DNA reads TGTGCCAGTAGTAACTCCGGGGGCGGCAATCAGCCCCAGCATTTT. The whole variable domain, filled in from reference TRBV19 and TRBJ1-5, reads DGGITQSPKYLFRKEGQNVTLSCEQNLNHDAMYWYRQDPGQGLRLIYYSQIVNDFQKGDIAEGYSVSREKKESFPLTVTSAQKNPTAFYLCASSNSGGGNQPQHFGDGTRLSIL.

In DNA, the CDR3 is TGTGCCAGCAGCTTGATTCCCGGGACAGAAAAAGAGACCCAGTACTTC. It translates to CASSLIPGTEKETQYF. The chain uses TRBV11-2 and TRBJ2-5; 7 bases fit TRBD1. Trimming took 3 bases from V and 3 from J; bases not matched to a gene: 10. Germline assignment: CDR1 SGHAT and CDR2 FQNNGV. CDR3 length equals 16 residues.

This sequence joins TRBV30 and TRBJ1-2; D call uncertain. The CDR3 contains 14 residues. Trimming took 0 bases from V and 2 from J, leaving 10 bases between them. Looked up from germline, CDR1 is GTSNPN and CDR2 is SVGIG (reference sequence). CDR3 in DNA: TGTGCCTGGAGTGTACTGAACCGCAACTATGGCTACACCTTC. This codes for CAWSVLNRNYGYTF.

This clone was found once. The chain recombines TRBV11-3 with TRBJ2-6; possible D gene TRBD2, 5 bases. The germline gives CDR1 SGHNT, CDR2 YENEEA. This CDR3 comprises 15 residues. The ends were cut back, 4 bases at V and 0 bases at J, with 7 bases in the middle. CDR3 protein: CASSSRDSGANVLTF. The CDR3, as DNA: TGTGCCAGCAGCTCGAGGGACTCTGGGGCCAACGTCCTGACTTTC.

This clone was detected once. The J gene is TRBJ1-5, the V gene TRBV27, with TRBD1 identical over 8 bases. Germline-derived CDR1 and CDR2 are MNHEY and SMNVEV (reference sequence). The CDR3 spans 16 residues. V was clipped by 3 bases and J by 1 base; unmatched bases: 5. CDR3 in DNA: TGTGCCAGCAGTTTCGCAGGGGGCGGGAGCAATCAGCCCCAGCATTTT. Translated, it gives CASSFAGGGSNQPQHF.

This chain links TRBV27 with TRBJ2-7; D possibly matches TRBD1 or TRBD2 (5 bases each). CDR3 length: 15 residues. In germline, CDR1 is MNHEY, CDR2 SMNVEV (reference sequence). V dropped 1 base and J dropped 1 base, with 11 bases sitting between them. The CDR3 DNA follows: TGTGCCAGCAGTTTATTCGGGGCGGCATCCTACGAGCAGTACTTC. It specifies CASSLFGAASYEQYF.

The chain is built from TRBV2 and TRBJ1-1, with D tentatively TRBD1 (5 bases). The CDR3 has 12 amino acids. The V end was cut by 10 bases, the J end by 2 bases, with 11 bases between. CDR1 SNHLY and CDR2 FYNNEI come from the germline V gene. In DNA form, the CDR3 reads TGTGCCATACCTCAGGGTAACACTGAAGCTTTCTTT. It is translated as CAIPQGNTEAFF.

V usage is TRBV9 and J usage is TRBJ2-6; no reliable D call. Per germline, CDR1 SGDLS and CDR2 YYNGEE. Trimming removed 0 bases from V and 0 bases from J, with 1 base in between. CDR3 size: 14 residues. The CDR3 spells CASSVVSGANVLTF. CDR3 coding DNA: TGTGCCAGCAGCGTAGTCTCTGGGGCCAACGTCCTGACTTTC.

V and J are TRBV27 and TRBJ2-1, with D uncertain. The V end was cut by 0 bases, the J end by 6 bases, with 3 bases between. The CDR3 consists of 12 residues. Germline V gene lookup returns CDR1 MNHEY and CDR2 SMNVEV (reference sequence). Here the CDR3 DNA reads TGTGCCAGCAGTTTATCGCTCAATGAGCAGTTCTTC. Its protein is CASSLSLNEQFF.

This chain joins TRBV28 and TRBJ2-3; TRBD2 matches 12 bases. This CDR3 spans 17 amino acids. Germline assignment: CDR1 MDHEN and CDR2 SYDVKM. V lost 2 bases, J lost 2 bases, and 5 bases stayed unmatched. In DNA form, the CDR3 reads TGTGCCAGCAGTTTAATCCTAGCGGGAGGGGACACAGATACGCAGTATTTT. This sequence encodes CASSLILAGGDTDTQYF.

V gene TRBV7-8 combines with J gene TRBJ2-1, with TRBD2 identical over 15 bases. The germline CDR1 and CDR2 sequences are SGHVS and FQNEAQ. Trimming at V came to 1 base and at J to 9 bases, leaving 7 bases not matched to a gene. This CDR3 comprises 17 residues. CDR3 loop: CASSLGTSGRATGEQFF. CDR3 nucleotide sequence: TGTGCCAGCAGCTTAGGGACTAGCGGGAGGGCCACAGGTGAGCAGTTCTTC.

This sequence joins TRBV7-9 and TRBJ1-5; D unresolved. This CDR3 spans 13 amino acids. Germline lookup yields CDR1 SEHNR and CDR2 FQNEAQ (reference sequence). The V end was cut by 5 bases, the J end by 2 bases, with 7 bases between. This CDR3 reads CASSVDGNQPQHF. For the CDR3, the DNA is TGTGCCAGCAGCGTAGACGGCAATCAGCCCCAGCATTTT.

This chain uses TRBV7-6 with TRBJ2-3, with D unclear. CDR1 SGHVS and CDR2 FNYEAQ come from the germline V gene. V dropped 0 bases and J dropped 6 bases, with 13 bases sitting between them. This CDR3 is built from 15 residues. The CDR3 DNA follows: TGTGCCAGCAGCTTAGCGGATTTTTCCGCGGATACGCAGTATTTT. Translating gives CASSLADFSADTQYF.

The chain couples TRBV5-1 to TRBJ2-1; D perhaps matches TRBD2 (6 bases). Trimming pared 3 bases from V and 4 bases from J, leaving 11 bases between. Per germline, CDR1 SGHRS and CDR2 YFSETQ. This CDR3 contains 14 residues. The CDR3 sequence is CASSSSGPYNEQFF. In DNA form, the CDR3 reads TGCGCCAGCAGCTCAAGCGGGCCATACAATGAGCAGTTCTTC. Full variable domain (rest looked up from reference TRBV5-1 and TRBJ2-1): KAGVTQTPRYLIKTRGQQVTLSCSPISGHRSVSWYQQTPGQGLQFLFEYFSETQRNKGNFPGRFSGRQFSNSRSEMNVSTLELGDSALYLCASSSSGPYNEQFFGPGTRLTVL.

The CDR3 sequence is CASSILGETNTEAFF. CDR3 nucleotides: TGTGCCAGTAGTATATTGGGGGAGACGAACACTGAAGCTTTCTTT. This chain connects TRBV19 to TRBJ1-1, with TRBD1 as a possible D gene (5 bases). The germline V gene encodes CDR1 LNHDA and CDR2 SQIVND (reference sequence). Trimming pared 2 bases from V and 1 base from J, leaving 11 bases between. This CDR3 region has 15 residues.